The source of this TCR beta chain is a study of cytomegalovirus exposure and HLA in healthy donors. Notes on the study in general: Reportedly, a later analysis found an Asian-associated ancestry cluster had fewer N-insertions than the roughly 700-donor mean. Confirmation in vitro established that a few CMV-associated chains were specific for CMV antigens. Cytomegalovirus-associated TCR beta chains were listed, numbering some 170. A later analysis linked some 18,000 TCR beta sequences to HLA alleles at 0.05 false discovery rate.

Details on this clone: No antigen is known for it.

A multiplex PCR was run with 60 Vbeta primers and 13 Jbeta primers. Only in-frame clones appear in the TCRdb table, and some are missing; sequencing was by immunoSEQ multiplex PCR. This sample has around 100,000 clones, with approximately 70% found just once. This CDR3 is built from 14 residues. Germline V CDR1 and CDR2: LGHNA, YSLEER. V was trimmed by 1 base and J by 0 bases, leaving 7 bases between them. The chain uses TRBV4-3 and TRBJ2-7; unclear D gene. The TCR comes from a woman in her late teens or twenties in good health and CMV-seropositive. The sequencing input was PBMCs. The CDR3, as DNA: TGCGCCAGCAGCCAAGTACTGGTCTCCTACGAGCAGTACTTC. Amino acid sequence: CASSQVLVSYEQYF.